What follows are 9 T cell receptor beta chains derived from one specimen sequenced in a study of T cell responses to AZD1222 COVID-19 vaccine. The protocol was immunoSEQ multiplex PCR, while the TCRdb copy is restricted to in-frame clones and leaves out a portion. The table includes some 200,000 clones, roughly nine tenths detected once. Material: peripheral blood, obtained 28 days after the second AZD1222 dose. The receptors originated from an adult who received the AZD1222 COVID-19 vaccine.

The rearrangement uses TRBV19 and TRBJ1-3, with a possible D match to TRBD1 (6 bases). Between the trimmed V and J ends, which lost 8 bases and 4 bases, there was a span of 18 bases. The CDR3 covers 15 residues. Germline assignment: CDR1 LNHDA and CDR2 SQIVND (reference sequence). CDR3 sequence: CASSRGTMGGNTIYF. For the CDR3, the DNA is TGTGCCAGTTCCAGGGGTACGATGGGCGGAAACACCATATATTTT.

This clone was seen more than once but under ten times. V is TRBV29-1 and J is TRBJ2-2, with a possible D match to TRBD1 (7 bases). In germline, CDR1 is SQVTM, CDR2 ANQGSEA. The ends were cut back, 5 bases at V and 5 bases at J, with 21 bases in the middle. The CDR3 sequence is 16 residues long. This CDR3 is CSVRTVRGVSTGELFF. Written as DNA, the CDR3 is TGCAGCGTTCGGACCGTCAGGGGGGTTTCTACCGGGGAGCTGTTTTTT.

Only a few counts were recorded for this clone. The V call is TRBV7-9, the J call TRBJ2-7, with D perhaps matching TRBD2 (6 bases). The CDR3 has 13 residues. Looked up from germline, CDR1 is SEHNR and CDR2 is FQNEAQ (reference sequence). The V and J ends lost 8 bases and 4 bases respectively, with 15 bases between them. Written as DNA, the CDR3 is TGTGCCAGCGGAGGGGACCCCCTGTACGAGCAGTACTTC. Amino acids: CASGGDPLYEQYF.

The rearrangement links TRBV4-2 to TRBJ1-1; D unclear. Germline-derived CDR1 and CDR2 are LGHNA and YNFKEQ. The CDR3 has 15 amino acids. The ends were cut back, 0 bases at V and 5 bases at J, with 13 bases in the middle. CDR3 in amino acids: CASSQDGSPGTEAFF. CDR3 DNA sequence: TGTGCCAGCAGCCAAGATGGCTCCCCGGGGACTGAAGCTTTCTTT.

This chain joins TRBV2 and TRBJ1-2; D is unresolved. Germline V gene sequence: CDR1 SNHLY, CDR2 FYNNEI. V gave up 9 bases and J gave up 5 bases, with 10 bases separating them. CDR3 length equals 11 residues. The CDR3 reads CARGPGYGYTF. CDR3 nucleotides: TGTGCCAGAGGCCCGGGATATGGCTACACCTTC.

The gene calls are TRBV4-1 and TRBJ1-5; maybe TRBD1 (6 bases). V dropped 1 base and J dropped 1 base, with 14 bases sitting between them. Germline CDR1 reads MGHRA; CDR2 reads YSYEKL. The CDR3 extends over 17 amino acids. The CDR3 DNA reads TGCGCCAGCAGCCAAGGGGGGCGGGGAACGAGCAATCAGCCCCAGCATTTT. Translation gives CASSQGGRGTSNQPQHF.

The chain joins TRBV12-3 or TRBV12-4 to TRBJ2-1; D not resolved. The CDR3 contains 11 residues. Between the trimmed V and J ends, which lost 3 bases and 8 bases, there was a span of 5 bases. This CDR3 reads CASSLTHEQFF. The CDR3 DNA reads as TGTGCCAGCAGTTTGACCCATGAGCAGTTCTTC.

As DNA, the CDR3 is TGTGCCAGCAGCCCAGGGAGGTTCCGAAACAACAATGAGCAGTTCTTC. Translating it yields CASSPGRFRNNNEQFF. The V gene is TRBV7-6, the J gene TRBJ2-1; the D gene is possibly TRBD2 (6 bases). Trimming pared 5 bases from V and 5 bases from J, leaving 19 bases between. The length of the CDR3 is 16 residues. CDR1 is SGHVS, CDR2 FNYEAQ, per germline.

The CDR3 is CASSLGQGRSGNTIYF. The DNA for the CDR3 is TGTGCCAGCAGCTTGGGACAGGGCCGCTCTGGAAACACCATATATTTT. This chain uses TRBV7-3 with TRBJ1-3, with 9 bases that match TRBD1. This CDR3 spans 16 amino acids. The V gene end was trimmed by 3 bases and the J gene end by 0 bases; junction bases not matched to a gene: 3. Looked up from germline, CDR1 is SGHTA and CDR2 is FQGTGA.